Below are 22 T cell receptor beta chains sequenced from a single sample in a study of blood T cell repertoires in COVID-19. Generated by immunoSEQ multiplex PCR, the TCRdb table keeps only in-frame clones and is missing some. The sample has 75,000 to 95,000 clones; roughly 84% are singletons. The sequenced material came from peripheral blood. These TCRs come from a man aged 60-69 years with acute or convalescent COVID-19.

The rearrangement uses TRBV7-2 and TRBJ1-2, with 7 bases identical to TRBD1. This CDR3 is 14 amino acids long. V shed 5 bases and J 4 bases; nucleotides not matched to a gene: 7. Germline lookup yields CDR1 SGHTA and CDR2 FQGNSA. The CDR3 loop is CASSPTGQFYGYTF. CDR3 coding DNA: TGTGCCAGCAGCCCAACGGGACAGTTCTATGGCTACACCTTC.

V is TRBV6-2 or TRBV6-3 and J is TRBJ1-1; 7 bases agree with TRBD1. This CDR3 region has 15 residues. The germline V gene has CDR1 MNHEY and CDR2 SVGEGT. V shed 6 bases, J shed 0 bases, and the junction held 7 bases outside the gene matches. CDR3 sequence (DNA): TGTGCCAGCAGCCACGGGGGACAGTTGAACACTGAAGCTTTCTTT. Protein sequence: CASSHGGQLNTEAFF.

The rearrangement uses TRBV15 and TRBJ2-1, with 8 bases matching TRBD2. The trim removed 1 base at V and 7 bases at J, leaving 6 bases unmatched. Germline CDR1 reads LNHNV; CDR2 reads YYDKDF (reference sequence). This CDR3 has 15 residues. The CDR3 protein is CATSRVRGGENEQFF. The CDR3 DNA is TGTGCCACCAGCAGAGTACGGGGGGGCGAAAATGAGCAGTTCTTC. The full variable domain, rest sourced from reference TRBV15 and TRBJ2-1, is DAMVIQNPRYQVTQFGKPVTLSCSQTLNHNVMYWYQQKSSQAPKLLFHYYDKDFNNEADTPDNFQSRRPNTSFCFLDIRSPGLGDTAMYLCATSRVRGGENEQFFGPGTRLTVL.

The chain has TRBV4-1 and TRBJ2-6, with D tentatively TRBD2 (6 bases). Germline V gene sequence: CDR1 MGHRA, CDR2 YSYEKL. The CDR3 has 16 residues. Trimming shortened V by 4 bases and J by 0 bases, and 10 bases separated the two germline ends. The CDR3 DNA reads TGCGCCAGCAGCCTTCGCGGGACCTCTGGGGCCAACGTCCTGACTTTC. As protein: CASSLRGTSGANVLTF.

This clone was found a few times. This chain connects TRBV5-1 to TRBJ1-1; D may be TRBD1 (5 bases). Per the germline V gene, CDR1 is SGHRS and CDR2 is YFSETQ. V lost 0 bases and J lost 3, with 6 bases in between. The CDR3 runs to 13 residues. CDR3 loop: CASSLAGDTEAFF. The CDR3 DNA is TGCGCCAGCAGCTTGGCGGGGGACACTGAAGCTTTCTTT.

The J gene is TRBJ2-7, the V gene TRBV5-4, with a possible D match to TRBD1 (6 bases). This CDR3 spans 16 amino acids. CDR1 is SGHNT, CDR2 YYREEE, per germline (reference sequence). V was pared by 4 bases and J by 2 bases, with 19 bases between. The CDR3 DNA is TGTGCCAGCAGCCCACTCCCCGGGACACTTCCCTACGAGCAGTACGTC. This codes for CASSPLPGTLPYEQYV.

This clone was counted between two and nine times. The chain uses TRBV15 and TRBJ2-1; 9 bases match TRBD1. CDR1 and CDR2 (germline): LNHNV, YYDKDF (reference sequence). The V and J ends lost 0 bases and 8 bases, in that order; junction bases with no gene match: 5. The CDR3 is made up of 15 amino acids. The CDR3 nucleotides read TGTGCCACCAGCAGAGACACCGGACAGGGGCATGAGCAGTTCTTC. Translating gives CATSRDTGQGHEQFF.

The V gene is TRBV5-6, the J gene TRBJ2-3; 13 bases agree with TRBD2. V lost 4 bases and J lost 6; bases outside the gene matches: 2. CDR1 and CDR2 (germline): SGHDT, YYEEEE. The CDR3 sequence is 14 residues long. The CDR3 region is CASSTSGGADTQYF. CDR3 in DNA: TGTGCCAGCAGCACTAGCGGGGGGGCGGATACGCAGTATTTT. Supplemented by reference TRBV5-6 and TRBJ2-3, the full variable domain reads DAGVTQSPTHLIKTRGQQVTLRCSPKSGHDTVSWYQQALGQGPQFIFQYYEEEERQRGNFPDRFSGHQFPNYSSELNVNALLLGDSALYLCASSTSGGADTQYFGPGTRLTVL.

This sequence joins TRBV10-3 and TRBJ1-1; 8 positions match TRBD1. Germline V gene sequence: CDR1 ENHRY, CDR2 SYGVKD. The CDR3 length is 14 residues. Unmatched junction bases numbered 11, after V lost 7 bases and J lost 7 bases. The CDR3: CAITRTGQGVEAFF. The CDR3, as DNA: TGTGCCATCACCAGAACCGGACAGGGCGTTGAAGCTTTCTTT.

The J gene is TRBJ2-3, the V gene TRBV3-1 (or the pseudogene TRBV3-2); TRBD2 aligns across 12 bases. The V gene's germline CDR1 is LGHDT and CDR2 YNNKEL (reference sequence). The ends lost 2 bases at V and 4 bases at J; junction bases unmatched: 10. This CDR3 comprises 18 residues. The CDR3 coding sequence is TGTGCCAGCAGCCAACTGGCTAGCGGGGGGGCGGGGCCAGATACGCAGTATTTT. Residues: CASSQLASGGAGPDTQYF.

The chain employs TRBV6-5 and TRBJ1-2, with D uncertain. Germline V gene lookup returns CDR1 MNHEY and CDR2 SVGAGI. The germline V and J ends were trimmed by 4 bases and 4 bases, with 10 bases remaining between them. The CDR3 runs to 13 residues. CDR3 sequence reads: CASSSRNSYGYTF. In nucleotides, the CDR3 is TGTGCCAGCAGTTCCCGAAACAGCTATGGCTACACCTTC.

The J gene is TRBJ2-5, the V gene TRBV3-1 (or the pseudogene TRBV3-2), with TRBD2 matching over 7 bases. CDR3 size: 14 residues. The V segment lost 5 bases and the J segment 4 bases; nucleotides outside the gene matches: 7. Germline-derived CDR1 and CDR2 are LGHDT and YNNKEL (reference sequence). The CDR3 spells CASSRETSRETQYF. CDR3 DNA: TGTGCCAGCAGCAGGGAGACTAGCCGAGAGACCCAGTACTTC.

This sequence joins TRBV7-9 and TRBJ2-5, with 7 bases matching TRBD2. The CDR3 length is 15 residues. CDR1 SEHNR and CDR2 FQNEAQ come from the germline V gene (reference sequence). Losses at the gene ends were 5 bases for V and 2 bases for J; bases not matched to a gene: 8. The CDR3 protein is CASSQARAGQETQYF. In DNA form, the CDR3 reads TGTGCCAGCAGCCAGGCCCGAGCGGGGCAAGAGACCCAGTACTTC.

This clone was recorded once. The chain combines TRBV27 with TRBJ1-1; 8 bases align to TRBD1. After removal of 6 bases from V and 4 bases from J, the junction contained 4 bases not matched to a gene. The CDR3 has 13 amino acids. Germline assignment: CDR1 MNHEY and CDR2 SMNVEV (reference sequence). The CDR3 loop reads CASSRQGTTEAFF. The CDR3 nucleotides read TGTGCCAGCAGCCGACAGGGGACCACTGAAGCTTTCTTT.

This clone was seen a handful of times. The genes are TRBV28 and TRBJ2-7; a possible D gene is TRBD1 (6 bases). V was cut by 4 bases and J by 3 bases, with 25 bases left in between. Germline-derived CDR1 and CDR2 are MDHEN and SYDVKM. The CDR3 spans 18 residues. Here the CDR3 reads CASSSSKTLQGWGYEQYV. The CDR3, as DNA: TGTGCCAGCAGTTCCTCGAAAACCTTACAGGGATGGGGCTACGAGCAGTACGTC.

The chain links TRBV19 to TRBJ2-1, with D possibly being TRBD1 (7 bases). The germline CDR1 and CDR2 sequences are LNHDA and SQIVND (reference sequence). The CDR3 contains 15 residues. V was shortened by 8 bases and J by 12 bases, with 26 bases between the two germline ends. DNA of the CDR3: TGTGCCAGTGAAGACCGGGACAGCGGGCAGATTGGGCAGTTCTTC. Translation gives CASEDRDSGQIGQFF.

A few counts support this clone. This chain links TRBV11-2 with TRBJ2-2; 7 nucleotides align to TRBD1. Germline CDR1 SGHAT, CDR2 FQNNGV. The CDR3 is 13 residues long. The junction had 2 bases not matched to a gene; V was cut back by 1 base and J by 9 bases. The CDR3 reads CASSLGQGRELFF. In DNA, the CDR3 is TGTGCCAGCAGCTTAGGACAGGGCCGGGAGCTGTTTTTT.

The rearrangement joins TRBV27 to TRBJ1-2, with 9 bases aligning to TRBD1. V trimming: 6 bases; J trimming: 4 bases; junction bases outside the gene matches: 12. There are 16 residues in the CDR3. Germline V gives CDR1 MNHEY, CDR2 SMNVEV (reference sequence). The CDR3 DNA sequence: TGTGCCAGCAGCCCCAAACGACAGGGGGGGGTCTATGGCTACACCTTC. It specifies CASSPKRQGGVYGYTF.

The chain has TRBV24-1 and TRBJ1-2; a weak D match, TRBD1 (5 bases). The CDR3 length is 14 residues. Per germline, CDR1 KGHDR and CDR2 SFDVKD. Trimming removed 6 bases at V and 2 bases at J, with 12 bases between. The CDR3 nucleotides read TGTGCCACCAGTAATAGGGGAAGAAACTATGGCTACACCTTC. Its protein is CATSNRGRNYGYTF.

V usage is TRBV6-5 and J usage is TRBJ1-2, with D perhaps TRBD1 (5 bases). This CDR3 comprises 14 residues. CDR1 and CDR2 (germline): MNHEY, SVGAGI. Trimming took 7 bases from V and 7 from J, leaving 19 bases between them. Written as DNA, the CDR3 is TGTGCCAGCAACACCCAGGGAATCGGTGGTGGCTACACCTTC. The encoded protein is CASNTQGIGGGYTF.

The CDR3 nucleotides read TGTGCCAGCAGCTCCCTCAGGGGCCCCTACAATGAGCAGTTCTTC. This encodes CASSSLRGPYNEQFF. This rearrangement joins TRBV7-6 to TRBJ2-1; possibly TRBD1 for D (6 bases). The CDR3 sequence is 15 residues long. Trimming pared 4 bases from V and 2 bases from J, leaving 12 bases between. Looked up from germline, CDR1 is SGHVS and CDR2 is FNYEAQ.

V is TRBV9 and J is TRBJ2-3; 9 nucleotides agree with TRBD1. This CDR3 region has 15 residues. Germline V lookup: CDR1 SGDLS, CDR2 YYNGEE. J gave up 4 bases and V 3 bases, and 6 bases lay outside the gene matches. The CDR3 sequence: CASSANRGQSDTQYF. In DNA form, the CDR3 reads TGTGCCAGCAGCGCTAACAGGGGGCAATCAGATACGCAGTATTTT.